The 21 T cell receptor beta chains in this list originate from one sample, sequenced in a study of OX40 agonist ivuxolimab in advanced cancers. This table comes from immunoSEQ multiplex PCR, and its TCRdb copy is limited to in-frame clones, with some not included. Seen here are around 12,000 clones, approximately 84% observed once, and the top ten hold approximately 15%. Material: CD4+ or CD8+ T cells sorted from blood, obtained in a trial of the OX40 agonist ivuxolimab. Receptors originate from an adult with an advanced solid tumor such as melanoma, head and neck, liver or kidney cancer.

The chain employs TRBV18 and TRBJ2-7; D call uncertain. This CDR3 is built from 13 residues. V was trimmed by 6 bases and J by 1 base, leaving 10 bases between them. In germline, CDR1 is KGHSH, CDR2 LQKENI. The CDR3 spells CASSPGPSYEQYF. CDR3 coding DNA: TGTGCCAGCTCTCCTGGACCTTCCTACGAGCAGTACTTC.

CDR3 sequence reads: CASSEVSAVDTQYF. The CDR3 DNA is TGTGCCAGCAGTGAGGTTAGCGCGGTAGATACGCAGTATTTT. The chain recombines TRBV2 with TRBJ2-3, with D perhaps TRBD2 (5 bases). CDR1 and CDR2 (germline): SNHLY, FYNNEI. The CDR3 contains 14 residues. V lost 3 bases to trimming and J lost 5 bases, with 12 bases between them.

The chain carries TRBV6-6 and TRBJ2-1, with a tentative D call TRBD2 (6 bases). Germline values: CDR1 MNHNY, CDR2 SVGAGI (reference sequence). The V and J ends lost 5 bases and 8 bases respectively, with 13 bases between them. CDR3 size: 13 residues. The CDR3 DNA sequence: TGTGCCAGCAGTCCCAGACTAGTCGATGAGCAGTTCTTC. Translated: CASSPRLVDEQFF.

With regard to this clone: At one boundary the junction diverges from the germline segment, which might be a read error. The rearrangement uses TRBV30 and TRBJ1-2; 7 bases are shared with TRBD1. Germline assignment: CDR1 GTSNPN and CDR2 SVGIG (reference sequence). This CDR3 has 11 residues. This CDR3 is CAGRDSRGYTF. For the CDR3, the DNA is TGTGCCGGGAGGGACAGTCGTGGCTACACCTTC.

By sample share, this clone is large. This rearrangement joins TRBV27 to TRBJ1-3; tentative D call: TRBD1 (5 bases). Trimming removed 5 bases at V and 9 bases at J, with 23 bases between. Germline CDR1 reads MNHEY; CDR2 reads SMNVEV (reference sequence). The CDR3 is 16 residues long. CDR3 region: CASSRLRGRGDGTIYF. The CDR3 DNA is TGTGCCAGCAGTCGCCTACGGGGACGCGGCGACGGCACCATATATTTT.

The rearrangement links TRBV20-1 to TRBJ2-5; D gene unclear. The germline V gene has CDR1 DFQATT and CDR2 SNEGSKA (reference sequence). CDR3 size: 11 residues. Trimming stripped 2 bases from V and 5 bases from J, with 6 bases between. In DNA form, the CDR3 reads TGCAGTGCTAGATTCTCCGAGACCCAGTACTTC. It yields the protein CSARFSETQYF.

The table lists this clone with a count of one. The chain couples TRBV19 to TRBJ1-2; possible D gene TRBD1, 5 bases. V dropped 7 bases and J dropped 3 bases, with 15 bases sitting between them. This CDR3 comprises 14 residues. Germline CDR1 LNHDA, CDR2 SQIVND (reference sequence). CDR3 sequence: CASNSHGGDYGYTF. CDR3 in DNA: TGTGCCAGTAACTCCCATGGGGGGGACTATGGCTACACCTTC.

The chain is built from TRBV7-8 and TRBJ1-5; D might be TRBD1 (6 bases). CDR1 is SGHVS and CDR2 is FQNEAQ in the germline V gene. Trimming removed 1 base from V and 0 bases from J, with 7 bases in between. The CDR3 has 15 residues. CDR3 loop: CASSLGGGSNQPQHF. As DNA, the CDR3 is TGTGCCAGCAGCTTAGGAGGGGGTAGCAATCAGCCCCAGCATTTT.

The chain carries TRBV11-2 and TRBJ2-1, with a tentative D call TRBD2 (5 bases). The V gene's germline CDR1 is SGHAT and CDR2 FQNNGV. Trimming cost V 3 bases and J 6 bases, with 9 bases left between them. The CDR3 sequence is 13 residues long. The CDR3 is CASSFVGSNEQFF. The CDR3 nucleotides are TGTGCCAGCAGCTTCGTAGGGAGCAATGAGCAGTTCTTC.

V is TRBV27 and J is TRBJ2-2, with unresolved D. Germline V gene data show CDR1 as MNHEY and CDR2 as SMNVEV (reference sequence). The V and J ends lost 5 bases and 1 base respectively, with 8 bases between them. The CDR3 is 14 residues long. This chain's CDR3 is CASSPRQNTGELFF. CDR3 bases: TGTGCCAGCAGTCCTCGACAGAACACCGGGGAGCTGTTTTTT.

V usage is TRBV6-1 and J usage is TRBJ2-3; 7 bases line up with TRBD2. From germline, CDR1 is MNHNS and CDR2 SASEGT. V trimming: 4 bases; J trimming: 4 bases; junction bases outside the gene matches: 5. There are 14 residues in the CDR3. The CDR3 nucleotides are TGTGCCAGCAGTGGAGCGGGGTTATCAGATACGCAGTATTTT. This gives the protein CASSGAGLSDTQYF.

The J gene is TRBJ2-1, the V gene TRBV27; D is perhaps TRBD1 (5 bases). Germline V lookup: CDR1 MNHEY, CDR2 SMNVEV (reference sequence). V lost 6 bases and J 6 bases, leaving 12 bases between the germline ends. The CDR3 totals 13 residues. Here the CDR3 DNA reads TGTGCCAGCAGGCTTATGCAGGGCAATGAGCAGTTCTTC. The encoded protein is CASRLMQGNEQFF.

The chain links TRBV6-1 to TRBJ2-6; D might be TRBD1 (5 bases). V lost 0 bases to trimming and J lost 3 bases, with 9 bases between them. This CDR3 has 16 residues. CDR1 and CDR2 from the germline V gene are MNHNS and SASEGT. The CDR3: CASSEAGPGGANVLTF. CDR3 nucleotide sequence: TGTGCCAGCAGTGAAGCGGGGCCGGGTGGGGCCAACGTCCTGACTTTC.

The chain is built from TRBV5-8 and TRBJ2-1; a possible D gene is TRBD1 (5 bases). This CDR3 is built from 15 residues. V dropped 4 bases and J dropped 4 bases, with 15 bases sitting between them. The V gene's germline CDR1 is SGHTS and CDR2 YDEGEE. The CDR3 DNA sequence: TGTGCCAGCAGCCCTCCCCCTAGGGGATACAATGAGCAGTTCTTC. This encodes CASSPPPRGYNEQFF. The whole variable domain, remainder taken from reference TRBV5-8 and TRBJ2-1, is EAGVTQSPTHLIKTRGQQATLRCSPISGHTSVYWYQQALGLGLQFLLWYDEGEERNRGNFPPRFSGRQFPNYSSELNVNALELEDSALYLCASSPPPRGYNEQFFGPGTRLTVL.

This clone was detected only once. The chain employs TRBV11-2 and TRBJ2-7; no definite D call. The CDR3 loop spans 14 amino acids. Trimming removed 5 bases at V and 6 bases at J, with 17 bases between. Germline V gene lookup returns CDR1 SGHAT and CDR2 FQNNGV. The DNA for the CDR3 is TGTGCCAGCAGCCTGTGGACGGATTCTGGCGAGCAGTACTTC. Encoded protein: CASSLWTDSGEQYF.

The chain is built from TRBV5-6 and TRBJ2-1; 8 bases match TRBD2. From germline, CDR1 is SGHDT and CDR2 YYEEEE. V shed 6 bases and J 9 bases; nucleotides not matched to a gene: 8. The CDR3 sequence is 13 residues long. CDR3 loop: CASIIGGAGEQFF. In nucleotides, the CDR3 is TGTGCCAGCATCATCGGGGGGGCAGGTGAGCAGTTCTTC.

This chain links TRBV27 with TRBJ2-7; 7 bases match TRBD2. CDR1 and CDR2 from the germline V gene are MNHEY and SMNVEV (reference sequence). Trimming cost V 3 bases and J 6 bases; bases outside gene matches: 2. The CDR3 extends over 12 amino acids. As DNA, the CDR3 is TGTGCCAGCAGTTTGGGCGGGGGCGAGCAGTACTTC. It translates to CASSLGGGEQYF.

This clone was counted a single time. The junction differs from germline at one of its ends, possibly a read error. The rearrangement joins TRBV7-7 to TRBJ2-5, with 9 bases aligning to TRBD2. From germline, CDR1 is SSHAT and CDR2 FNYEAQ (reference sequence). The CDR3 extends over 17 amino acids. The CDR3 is CASSPDSGGILQETQYF. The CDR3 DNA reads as TGTGCTAGCAGTCCGGATAGCGGGGGTATCCTCCAAGAGACCCAGTACTTC.

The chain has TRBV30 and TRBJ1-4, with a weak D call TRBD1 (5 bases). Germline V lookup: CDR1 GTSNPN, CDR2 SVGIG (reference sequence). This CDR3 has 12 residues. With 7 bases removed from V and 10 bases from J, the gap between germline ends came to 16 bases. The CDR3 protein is CAYSSGGGKLFF. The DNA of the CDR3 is TGTGCCTATAGTTCGGGGGGAGGAAAACTGTTTTTT.

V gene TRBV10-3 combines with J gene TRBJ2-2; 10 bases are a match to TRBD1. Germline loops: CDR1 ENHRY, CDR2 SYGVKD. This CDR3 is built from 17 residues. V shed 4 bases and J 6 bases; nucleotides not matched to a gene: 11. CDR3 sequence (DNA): TGTGCCATCAGTGTCGGGGACAGGGGTTTGGTCGCCGGGGAGCTGTTTTTT. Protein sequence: CAISVGDRGLVAGELFF.

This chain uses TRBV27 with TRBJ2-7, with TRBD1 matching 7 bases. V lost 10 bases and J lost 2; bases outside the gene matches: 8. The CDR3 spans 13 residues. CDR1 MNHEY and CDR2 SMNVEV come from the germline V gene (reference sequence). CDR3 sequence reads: CATSGQAAYEQYF. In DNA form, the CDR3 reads TGTGCCACCTCTGGACAGGCTGCCTACGAGCAGTACTTC.